One and the same sample provided the 21 T cell receptor beta chains below, sequenced in a study of monozygotic twins with inflammatory bowel disease. Following a re-call of the 5' RACE reads, TCRdb has one entry per CDR3 protein and lacks DNA. The repertoire shows about 200,000 distinct CDR3 sequences; the top ten hold more than 7.5%. Sequencing was performed on blood. These receptors were obtained from a human donor with ulcerative colitis or Crohn's disease, or a healthy co-twin of an affected twin (not recorded which).

V gene TRBV20-1 combines with J gene TRBJ1-2. The CDR3 consists of 15 residues. Germline V lookup: CDR1 DFQATT, CDR2 SNEGSKA (reference sequence). CDR3 residues: CSARDYLYGDYGYAF.

This chain links TRBV7-2 with TRBJ1-2; with no DNA, the TCRdb D assignment of TRBD1 cannot be verified. Germline CDR1 SGHTA, CDR2 FQGNSA. This CDR3 region has 17 residues. The CDR3 here is CASSSIFTPQGAYGYTF.

V is TRBV10-3 and J is TRBJ1-1; the TRBD1 assignment by TCRdb is unverifiable without DNA. Germline assignment: CDR1 ENHRY and CDR2 SYGVKD. The CDR3 length is 15 residues. Here the CDR3 reads CAITRSGAANTEAFF.

The rearrangement joins TRBV20-1 to TRBJ2-1; no DNA is available, so the TRBD1 call from TCRdb remains unchecked. This CDR3 spans 12 amino acids. Per the germline V gene, CDR1 is DFQATT and CDR2 is SNEGSKA (reference sequence). CDR3 protein: CSAVVGRGEQFF.

The J gene is TRBJ1-5, the V gene TRBV20-1; TCRdb returns TRBD1, unconfirmable since there is no DNA. Germline V gives CDR1 DFQATT, CDR2 SNEGSKA (reference sequence). This CDR3 is 14 amino acids long. CDR3: CSARTGGSNQPQHF.

V gene TRBV7-9 combines with J gene TRBJ1-4; checking the TCRdb D call of TRBD1 is not possible without DNA. The CDR3 has 14 amino acids. Germline lookup yields CDR1 SEHNR and CDR2 FQNEAQ (reference sequence). CDR3 sequence: CASSEGQGNEKLFF.

This chain uses TRBV29-1 with TRBJ1-1; TCRdb's D gene call, TRBD1, goes unchecked for lack of DNA. This CDR3 spans 14 amino acids. Germline-derived CDR1 and CDR2 are SQVTM and ANQGSEA. The CDR3 is CSVGTTGLNTEAFF. The whole variable domain, filled in from reference TRBV29-1 and TRBJ1-1, reads SAVISQKPSRDICQRGTSLTIQCQVDSQVTMMFWYRQQPGQSLTLIATANQGSEATYESGFVIDKFPISRPNLTFSTLTVSNMSPEDSSIYLCSVGTTGLNTEAFFGQGTRLTVV.

The chain uses TRBV28 and TRBJ2-7; TCRdb names TRBD1, which stays unverified in the absence of DNA. Germline CDR1 is MDHEN and CDR2 is SYDVKM. The CDR3 is 14 residues long. Here the CDR3 reads CASSLGTGGNEQYF.

The chain couples TRBV7-2 to TRBJ1-3. Germline V gene sequence: CDR1 SGHTA, CDR2 FQGNSA. The CDR3 extends over 15 amino acids. CDR3 loop: CASSLGPNPGNTIYF.

The chain couples TRBV19 to TRBJ1-2; TCRdb proposes TRBD1, but this gene call is untestable without DNA. The CDR3 spans 14 residues. Germline CDR1 is LNHDA and CDR2 is SQIVND (reference sequence). CDR3 amino acids: CASSDRANNYGYTF.

This chain joins TRBV20-1 and TRBJ2-7; TCRdb's D gene call, TRBD1, goes unchecked for lack of DNA. Germline V lookup: CDR1 DFQATT, CDR2 SNEGSKA (reference sequence). This CDR3 has 15 amino acids. This chain's CDR3 is CSARPRGGRAHEQYF.

The CDR3: CASSNAGVSQPQHF. The gene calls are TRBV6-1 and TRBJ1-5; the TRBD1 assignment by TCRdb is unverifiable without DNA. Germline-derived CDR1 and CDR2 are MNHNS and SASEGT. CDR3 length: 14 residues.

V is TRBV6-1 and J is TRBJ1-5; the D call from TCRdb, TRBD1, cannot be confirmed without DNA. From germline, CDR1 is MNHNS and CDR2 SASEGT. The length of the CDR3 is 14 residues. The CDR3 protein is CANAGRYSNQPQHF.

The chain joins TRBV6-5 to TRBJ1-6; the D call from TCRdb, TRBD1, cannot be confirmed without DNA. Germline V gene sequence: CDR1 MNHEY, CDR2 SVGAGI. The CDR3 consists of 17 residues. This CDR3 is CASSYSGAYPYNSPLHF.

The genes are TRBV18 and TRBJ2-7; the TCRdb D gene call, TRBD1, has no DNA to confirm it. This CDR3 comprises 13 residues. The germline CDR1 and CDR2 sequences are KGHSH and LQKENI. CDR3 residues: CASSAATGDEQYF.

The chain couples TRBV7-9 to TRBJ2-1; TCRdb indicates TRBD2, and absent DNA this call remains unverified. The V gene's germline CDR1 is SEHNR and CDR2 FQNEAQ (reference sequence). This CDR3 contains 17 residues. The CDR3 region is CASSPHERAYSYNEQFF.

The chain has TRBV19 and TRBJ2-7; TCRdb picks TRBD1, but there is no DNA to check that call. The germline CDR1 and CDR2 sequences are LNHDA and SQIVND (reference sequence). This CDR3 comprises 13 residues. The chain's CDR3 is CASSIVDSYEQYF.

This sequence joins TRBV18 and TRBJ2-3; TCRdb selects TRBD2, and the lack of DNA leaves this call unchecked. The CDR3 has 17 amino acids. In germline, CDR1 is KGHSH, CDR2 LQKENI. CDR3 sequence: CASSPLFSGRALDTQYF.

V usage is TRBV28 and J usage is TRBJ1-2. The CDR3 sequence is 13 residues long. Germline CDR1 is MDHEN and CDR2 is SYDVKM. CDR3 amino acids: CASSPQPYYGYTF.

The CDR3 protein is CASSVALAGDNEQFF. V usage is TRBV9 and J usage is TRBJ2-1; with no DNA, the TCRdb D assignment of TRBD2 cannot be verified. CDR1 is SGDLS, CDR2 YYNGEE, per germline. The CDR3 covers 15 residues.

This rearrangement joins TRBV29-1 to TRBJ2-1; TCRdb's D call of TRBD2 is untestable without DNA. In germline, CDR1 is SQVTM, CDR2 ANQGSEA. The CDR3 totals 14 residues. CDR3 protein: CSVVEAAKYNEQFF.